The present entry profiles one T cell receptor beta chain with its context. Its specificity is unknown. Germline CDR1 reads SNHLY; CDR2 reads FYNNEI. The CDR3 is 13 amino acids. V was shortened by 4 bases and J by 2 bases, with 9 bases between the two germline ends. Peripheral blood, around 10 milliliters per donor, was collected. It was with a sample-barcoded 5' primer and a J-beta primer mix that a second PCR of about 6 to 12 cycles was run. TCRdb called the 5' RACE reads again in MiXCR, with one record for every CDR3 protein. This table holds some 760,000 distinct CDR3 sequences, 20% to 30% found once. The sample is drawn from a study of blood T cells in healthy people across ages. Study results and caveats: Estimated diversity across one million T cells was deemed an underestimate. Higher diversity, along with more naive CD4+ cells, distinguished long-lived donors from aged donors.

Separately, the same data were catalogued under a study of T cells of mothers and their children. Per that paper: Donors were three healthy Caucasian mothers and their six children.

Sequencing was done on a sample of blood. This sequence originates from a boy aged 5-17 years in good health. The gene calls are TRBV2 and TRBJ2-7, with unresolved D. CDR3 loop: CASSVTLTYEQYF. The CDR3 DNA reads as TGTGCCAGCAGTGTAACACTAACCTACGAGCAGTACTTC.